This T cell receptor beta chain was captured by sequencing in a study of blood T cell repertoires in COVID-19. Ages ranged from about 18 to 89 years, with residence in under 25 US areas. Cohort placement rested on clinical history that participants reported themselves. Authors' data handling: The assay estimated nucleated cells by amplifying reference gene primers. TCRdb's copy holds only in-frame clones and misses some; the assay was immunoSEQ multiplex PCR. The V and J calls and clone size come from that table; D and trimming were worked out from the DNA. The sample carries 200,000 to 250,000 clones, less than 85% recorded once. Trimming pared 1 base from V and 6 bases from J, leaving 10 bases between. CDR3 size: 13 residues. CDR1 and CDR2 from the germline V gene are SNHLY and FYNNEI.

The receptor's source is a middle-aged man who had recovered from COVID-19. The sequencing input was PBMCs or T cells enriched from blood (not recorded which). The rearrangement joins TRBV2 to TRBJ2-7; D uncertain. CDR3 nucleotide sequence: TGTGCCAGCAGTGAAGACGCCGGGTTCGAGCAGTACTTC. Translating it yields CASSEDAGFEQYF. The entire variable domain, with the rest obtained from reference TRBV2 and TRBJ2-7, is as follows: EPEVTQTPSHQVTQMGQEVILRCVPISNHLYFYWYRQILGQKVEFLVSFYNNEISEKSEIFDDQFSVERPDGSNFTLKIRSTKLEDSAMYFCASSEDAGFEQYFGPGTRLTVT.